These 9 T cell receptor beta chains share one sample of origin, sequenced in a study of cytomegalovirus exposure and HLA in healthy donors (dated by TCRdb to between 2016 and 2019). Libraries were prepared through the immunoSEQ multiplex PCR assay. Sourced from immuneACCESS, this table was stored by TCRdb with only in-frame sequences that have V and J called. A share of the clones is absent; for the studies checked, an unresolved V gene accounts for under half, and the remainder has no known explanation. In all, the sample holds under 250,000 clones, and around nine tenths of those were seen once. The ten largest clonotypes hold 0.8% to 1.2% of the sample. Sequenced input: PBMCs. These TCRs come from a woman aged 18-30 years in good health and CMV-seronegative.

J is TRBJ2-7 and V is TRBV19, with 13 positions matching TRBD2. This CDR3 is built from 16 residues. Germline values: CDR1 LNHDA, CDR2 SQIVND (reference sequence). Trimming removed 4 bases from V and 7 bases from J; junction bases left unmatched: 10. CDR3 sequence (DNA): TGTGCCAGTAGTACAGGGACTAGCGGGAAGGGCGGAGAGCAGTACTTC. Amino acids: CASSTGTSGKGGEQYF.

The CDR3 here is CASSLAGTGNTEAFF. In nucleotides, the CDR3 is TGTGCCAGCAGCTTAGCGGGGACAGGGAACACTGAAGCTTTCTTT. The chain employs TRBV7-6 and TRBJ1-1, with 8 bases matching TRBD1. The germline CDR1 and CDR2 sequences are SGHVS and FNYEAQ. CDR3 length: 15 residues. After removal of 0 bases from V and 1 base from J, the junction contained 1 base not matched to a gene.

The chain couples TRBV5-1 to TRBJ2-1; no clear D gene. Germline loops: CDR1 SGHRS, CDR2 YFSETQ. This CDR3 spans 13 amino acids. The ends were cut back, 0 bases at V and 2 bases at J, with 3 bases in the middle. The CDR3 sequence: CASSLVAYNEQFF. The CDR3 DNA reads as TGCGCCAGCAGCTTGGTAGCCTACAATGAGCAGTTCTTC.

The table lists this clone with a count of one. This CDR3 reads CASSLYNPHEQYF. In DNA form, the CDR3 reads TGTGCCAGCAGCTTGTACAACCCCCACGAGCAGTACTTC. The V gene is TRBV5-4, the J gene TRBJ2-7, with D unclear. This CDR3 is 13 amino acids long. Trimming shortened V by 1 base and J by 5 bases, and 10 bases separated the two germline ends. Germline V gives CDR1 SGHNT, CDR2 YYREEE (reference sequence).

The chain uses TRBV7-8 and TRBJ1-1, with 11 positions matching TRBD1. The germline V gene has CDR1 SGHVS and CDR2 FQNEAQ. Trimming took 3 bases from V and 5 from J; bases not matched to a gene: 5. This CDR3 spans 15 amino acids. CDR3 nucleotide sequence: TGTGCCAGCAGCTTTCCCGGGACAGGGGGGACTGAAGCTTTCTTT. Protein sequence: CASSFPGTGGTEAFF.

This clone was seen just once. This chain uses TRBV10-1 with TRBJ2-7, with 10 bases lining up with TRBD1. J lost 1 base, V lost 4 bases, and 4 bases had no gene match. The CDR3 contains 15 residues. From germline, CDR1 is WNHNN and CDR2 SYGVQD (reference sequence). The CDR3 coding sequence is TGCGCCAGCAGTGTCCGGGACAGGGGATCCTACGAGCAGTACTTC. This sequence encodes CASSVRDRGSYEQYF.

V gene TRBV7-6 combines with J gene TRBJ2-7, with D unresolved. Trimming removed 1 base at V and 1 base at J, with 11 bases between. The germline V gene has CDR1 SGHVS and CDR2 FNYEAQ. The CDR3 loop spans 15 amino acids. The DNA of the CDR3 is TGTGCCAGCAGCTTAGAGGCCAGCGAATCCTACGAGCAGTACTTC. Its protein is CASSLEASESYEQYF. Based on the CDR3 plus reference TRBV7-6 and TRBJ2-7, the full variable domain is GAGVSQSPRYKVTKRGQDVALRCDPISGHVSLYWYRQALGQGPEFLTYFNYEAQQDKSGLPNDRFSAERPEGSISTLTIQRTEQRDSAMYRCASSLEASESYEQYFGPGTRLTVT.

This clone was picked up one time. V gene TRBV10-3 combines with J gene TRBJ1-1; D remains unclear. CDR1 ENHRY and CDR2 SYGVKD come from the germline V gene. The CDR3 is made up of 13 amino acids. V lost 4 bases and J 4 bases, leaving 10 bases between the germline ends. The CDR3 sequence is CAISGPGSTEAFF. The DNA of the CDR3 is TGTGCCATCAGTGGGCCCGGGAGCACTGAAGCTTTCTTT.

This clone was recorded a few times. The chain has TRBV7-9 and TRBJ1-2, with 7 bases that match TRBD1. Germline CDR1 SEHNR, CDR2 FQNEAQ (reference sequence). V was clipped by 5 bases and J by 0 bases; unmatched bases: 9. The CDR3 loop spans 16 amino acids. Here the CDR3 DNA reads TGTGCCAGCAGCCGACCTGGGACAGCAACTAACTATGGCTACACCTTC. Protein sequence: CASSRPGTATNYGYTF.